The next 5 T cell receptor beta chains were all read from a single sample in a study of blood T cell repertoires in COVID-19. Only in-frame clones appear in the TCRdb table, and some are missing; sequencing was by immunoSEQ multiplex PCR. Here the sample spans some 100,000 clones, roughly 88% being singletons. Sequencing was done on a sample of peripheral blood. Receptor source: a man aged 50 or older with COVID-19, enrolled during active disease.

The rearrangement joins TRBV7-3 to TRBJ1-2; D is possibly TRBD1 (6 bases). CDR3 length equals 15 residues. V was shortened by 3 bases and J by 1 base, with 12 bases between the two germline ends. Germline lookup yields CDR1 SGHTA and CDR2 FQGTGA. The CDR3 protein is CASSLDSDHNYGYTF. The CDR3 region has the DNA TGTGCCAGCAGCTTGGACAGCGACCATAACTATGGCTACACCTTC.

DNA for the CDR3: TGTGCCAGCTCACTTTCGACAGGGACAAACACTGAAGCTTTCTTT. This encodes CASSLSTGTNTEAFF. V and J are TRBV18 and TRBJ1-1; the match to TRBD1 covers 7 bases. CDR3 length: 15 residues. V was pared by 4 bases and J by 2 bases, with 7 bases of the junction left unmatched. Germline lookup yields CDR1 KGHSH and CDR2 LQKENI. Based on the CDR3 plus reference TRBV18 and TRBJ1-1, the full variable domain is NAGVMQNPRHLVRRRGQEARLRCSPMKGHSHVYWYRQLPEEGLKFMVYLQKENIIDESGMPKERFSAEFPKEGPSILRIQQVVRGDSAAYFCASSLSTGTNTEAFFGQGTRLTVV.

The V gene is TRBV28, the J gene TRBJ1-2; D remains ambiguous. This CDR3 is 15 amino acids long. Deletions cut 4 bases from V and 5 bases from J, with 17 bases between. The germline gives CDR1 MDHEN, CDR2 SYDVKM. Here the CDR3 DNA reads TGTGCCAGCAGTTCAATCAGTGCACCGGGGTATGGCTACACCTTC. This encodes CASSSISAPGYGYTF.

The chain has TRBV4-3 and TRBJ1-5; 8 nucleotides line up with TRBD1. CDR1 and CDR2 (germline): LGHNA, YSLEER. The CDR3 extends over 13 amino acids. Germline trimming cut 3 bases from V and 5 bases from J; bases unmatched to any gene: 0. CDR3 amino acids: CASSQTGDQPQHF. The CDR3 nucleotides read TGCGCCAGCAGCCAGACAGGGGATCAGCCCCAGCATTTT.

The chain joins TRBV7-9 to TRBJ2-2, with 10 bases aligning to TRBD1. V shed 7 bases and J 0 bases; nucleotides not matched to a gene: 17. In germline, CDR1 is SEHNR, CDR2 FQNEAQ (reference sequence). The CDR3 has 20 residues. CDR3 amino acids: CASTKNRDRGTSPNTGELFF. CDR3 in DNA: TGTGCCAGCACTAAAAACCGGGACAGGGGAACGTCCCCGAACACCGGGGAGCTGTTTTTT.